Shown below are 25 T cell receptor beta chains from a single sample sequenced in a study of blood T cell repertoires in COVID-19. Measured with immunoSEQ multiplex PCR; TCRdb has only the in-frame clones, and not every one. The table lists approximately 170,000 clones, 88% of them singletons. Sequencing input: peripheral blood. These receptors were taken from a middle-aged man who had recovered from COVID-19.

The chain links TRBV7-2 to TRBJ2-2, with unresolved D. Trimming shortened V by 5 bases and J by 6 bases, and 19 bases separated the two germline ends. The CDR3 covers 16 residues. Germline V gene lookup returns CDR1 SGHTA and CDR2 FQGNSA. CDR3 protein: CASSPRVLSSAGELFF. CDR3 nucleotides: TGTGCCAGCAGCCCCCGGGTCTTATCCTCGGCCGGGGAGCTGTTTTTT.

The CDR3 DNA follows: TGTGCCAGCAGTTTGTCTGGACTAGTTTCTGATACGCAGTATTTT. It is translated as CASSLSGLVSDTQYF. The chain carries TRBV27 and TRBJ2-3; 7 bases map to TRBD2. Germline V CDR1 and CDR2: MNHEY, SMNVEV (reference sequence). Trimming cost V 3 bases and J 6 bases; bases outside gene matches: 9. This CDR3 spans 15 amino acids.

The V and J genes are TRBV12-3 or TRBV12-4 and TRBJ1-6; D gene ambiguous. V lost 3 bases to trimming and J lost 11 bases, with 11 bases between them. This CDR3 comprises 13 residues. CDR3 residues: CASSLGGRAPLHF. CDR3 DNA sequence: TGTGCCAGCAGTTTGGGAGGGCGGGCACCCCTCCACTTT.

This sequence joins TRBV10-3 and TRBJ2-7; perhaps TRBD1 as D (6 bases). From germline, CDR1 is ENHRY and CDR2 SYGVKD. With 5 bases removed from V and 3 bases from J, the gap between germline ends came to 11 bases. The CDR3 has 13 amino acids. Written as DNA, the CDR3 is TGTGCCATCAGTTCAGACAGGAGCTACGAGCAGTACTTC. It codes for CAISSDRSYEQYF.

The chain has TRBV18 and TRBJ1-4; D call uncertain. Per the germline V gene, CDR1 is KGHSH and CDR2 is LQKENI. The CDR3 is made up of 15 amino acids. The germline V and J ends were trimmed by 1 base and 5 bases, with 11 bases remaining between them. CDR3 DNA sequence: TGTGCCAGCTCACCACAGGGAGGGTCGAATGAAAAACTGTTTTTT. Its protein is CASSPQGGSNEKLFF.

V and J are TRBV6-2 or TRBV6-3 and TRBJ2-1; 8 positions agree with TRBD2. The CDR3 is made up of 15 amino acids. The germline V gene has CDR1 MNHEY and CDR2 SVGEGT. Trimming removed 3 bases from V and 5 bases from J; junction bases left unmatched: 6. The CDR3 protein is CASSYERGHHNEQFF. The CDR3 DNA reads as TGTGCCAGCAGTTATGAGCGGGGGCACCACAATGAGCAGTTCTTC.

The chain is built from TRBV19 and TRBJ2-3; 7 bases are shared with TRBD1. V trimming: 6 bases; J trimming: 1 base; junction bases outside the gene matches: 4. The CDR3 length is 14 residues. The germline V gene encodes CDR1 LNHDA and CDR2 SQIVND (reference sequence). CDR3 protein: CASRGTARTDTQYF. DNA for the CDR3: TGTGCCAGTAGGGGGACAGCGCGCACAGATACGCAGTATTTT.

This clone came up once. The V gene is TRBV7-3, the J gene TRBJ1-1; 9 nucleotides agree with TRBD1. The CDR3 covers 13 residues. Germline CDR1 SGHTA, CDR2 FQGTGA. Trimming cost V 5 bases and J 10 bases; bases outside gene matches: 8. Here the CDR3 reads CASSLGQGPPAFF. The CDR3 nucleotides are TGTGCCAGCAGCCTCGGACAGGGGCCCCCAGCTTTCTTT.

The chain's CDR3 is CASSPRQGASGEQYF. CDR3 nucleotide sequence: TGCGCCAGCAGCCCGAGACAGGGGGCATCGGGCGAGCAGTACTTC. The V and J genes are TRBV5-1 and TRBJ2-7, with 10 bases lining up with TRBD1. Germline lookup yields CDR1 SGHRS and CDR2 YFSETQ. Losses at the gene ends were 4 bases for V and 6 bases for J; bases not matched to a gene: 10. The CDR3 consists of 15 residues.

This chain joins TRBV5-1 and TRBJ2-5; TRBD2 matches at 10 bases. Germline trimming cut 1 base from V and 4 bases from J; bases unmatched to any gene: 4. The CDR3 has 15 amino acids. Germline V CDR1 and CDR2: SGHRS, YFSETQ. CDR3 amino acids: CASSLFLAGAETQYF. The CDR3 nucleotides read TGCGCCAGCAGCTTGTTCCTAGCGGGAGCAGAGACCCAGTACTTC.

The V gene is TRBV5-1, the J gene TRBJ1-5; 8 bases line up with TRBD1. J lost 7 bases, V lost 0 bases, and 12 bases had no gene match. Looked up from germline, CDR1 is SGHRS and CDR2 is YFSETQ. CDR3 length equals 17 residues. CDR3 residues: CASSLGTGNSMGQPQHF. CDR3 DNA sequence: TGCGCCAGCAGCTTGGGGACAGGGAATTCGATGGGCCAGCCCCAGCATTTT.

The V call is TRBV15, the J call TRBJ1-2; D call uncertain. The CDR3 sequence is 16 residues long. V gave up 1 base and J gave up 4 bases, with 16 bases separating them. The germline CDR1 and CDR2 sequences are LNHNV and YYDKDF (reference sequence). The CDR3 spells CATSRGGEVRGYGYTF. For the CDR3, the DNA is TGTGCCACCAGCAGAGGTGGGGAGGTGAGAGGCTATGGCTACACCTTC.

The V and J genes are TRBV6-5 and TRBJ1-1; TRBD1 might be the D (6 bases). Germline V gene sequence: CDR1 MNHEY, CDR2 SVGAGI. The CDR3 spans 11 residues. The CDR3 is CVTGLNTEAFF. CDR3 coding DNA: TGTGTGACAGGTCTGAACACTGAAGCTTTCTTT.

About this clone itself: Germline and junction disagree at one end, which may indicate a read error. The CDR3 protein is CASSDEGDYGYTF. The CDR3 DNA reads TGTGCCAGCAGTGATGAAGGGGACTACGGCTACACCTTC. This chain joins TRBV2 and TRBJ1-2; D perhaps matches TRBD1 (5 bases). Germline lookup yields CDR1 SNHLY and CDR2 FYNNEI. This CDR3 contains 13 residues.

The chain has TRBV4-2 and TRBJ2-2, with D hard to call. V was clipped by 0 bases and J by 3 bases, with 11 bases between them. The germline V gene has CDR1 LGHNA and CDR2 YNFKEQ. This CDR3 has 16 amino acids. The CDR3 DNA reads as TGTGCCAGCAGCCAAGATGGAGCGCCGGACACCGGGGAGCTGTTTTTT. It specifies CASSQDGAPDTGELFF.

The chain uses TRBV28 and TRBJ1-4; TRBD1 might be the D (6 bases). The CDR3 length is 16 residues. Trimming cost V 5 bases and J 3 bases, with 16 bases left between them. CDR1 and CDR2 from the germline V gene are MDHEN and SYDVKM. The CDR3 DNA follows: TGTGCCAGCAGTCCGCAAACAGGGATCCCTAATGAAAAACTGTTTTTT. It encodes CASSPQTGIPNEKLFF.

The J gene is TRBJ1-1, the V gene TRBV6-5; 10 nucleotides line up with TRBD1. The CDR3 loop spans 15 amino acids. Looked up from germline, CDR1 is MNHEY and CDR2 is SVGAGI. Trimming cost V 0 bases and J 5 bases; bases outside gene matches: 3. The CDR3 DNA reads TGTGCCAGCAGTTACTCCGGGACAGGGGTAACTGAAGCTTTCTTT. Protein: CASSYSGTGVTEAFF.

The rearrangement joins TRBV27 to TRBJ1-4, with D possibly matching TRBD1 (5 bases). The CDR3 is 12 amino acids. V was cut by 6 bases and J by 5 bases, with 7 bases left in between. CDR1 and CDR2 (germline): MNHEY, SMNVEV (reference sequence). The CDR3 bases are TGTGCCAGCAGGGGGCTGAATGAAAAACTGTTTTTT. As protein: CASRGLNEKLFF.

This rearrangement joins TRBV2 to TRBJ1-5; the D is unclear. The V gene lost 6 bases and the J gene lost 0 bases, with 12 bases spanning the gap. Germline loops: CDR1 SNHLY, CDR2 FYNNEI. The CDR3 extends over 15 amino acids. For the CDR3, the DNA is TGTGCCAGCAGCCCTAACCGAAATAGCAATCAGCCCCAGCATTTT. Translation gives CASSPNRNSNQPQHF.

CDR3 sequence: CASSHRTGGEQFF. The CDR3, as DNA: TGTGCCAGCAGCCACAGGACAGGGGGTGAGCAGTTCTTC. The chain has TRBV6-5 and TRBJ2-1; 10 bases match TRBD1. The CDR3 is 13 amino acids. J was trimmed by 9 bases and V by 6 bases; bases with no gene match: 5. Germline V gene lookup returns CDR1 MNHEY and CDR2 SVGAGI.

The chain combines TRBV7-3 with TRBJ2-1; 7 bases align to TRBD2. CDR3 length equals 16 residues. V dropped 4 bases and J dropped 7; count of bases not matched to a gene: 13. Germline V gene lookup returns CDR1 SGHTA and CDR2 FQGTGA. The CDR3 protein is CASSWGWEAGINEQFF. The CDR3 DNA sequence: TGTGCCAGCAGCTGGGGGTGGGAAGCGGGAATTAATGAGCAGTTCTTC.

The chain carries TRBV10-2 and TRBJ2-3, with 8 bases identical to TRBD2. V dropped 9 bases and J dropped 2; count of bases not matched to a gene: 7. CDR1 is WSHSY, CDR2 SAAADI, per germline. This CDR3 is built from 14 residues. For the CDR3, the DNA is TGCGCCAGTTCCTTAGCGGGGTTCACAGATACGCAGTATTTT. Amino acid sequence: CASSLAGFTDTQYF.

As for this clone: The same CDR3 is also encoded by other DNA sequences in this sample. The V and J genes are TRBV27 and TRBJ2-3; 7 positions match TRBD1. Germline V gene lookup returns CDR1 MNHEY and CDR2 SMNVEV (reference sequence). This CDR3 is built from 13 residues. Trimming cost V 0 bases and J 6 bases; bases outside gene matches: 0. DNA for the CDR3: TGTGCCAGCAGTTTATCCAGGGGGGATACGCAGTATTTT. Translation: CASSLSRGDTQYF.

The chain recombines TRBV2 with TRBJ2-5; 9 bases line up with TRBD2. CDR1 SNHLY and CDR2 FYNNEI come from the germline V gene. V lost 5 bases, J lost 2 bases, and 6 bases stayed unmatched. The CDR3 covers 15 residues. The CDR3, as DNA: TGTGCCAGCAGTCCGAGCGGGGGGTTACAAGAGACCCAGTACTTC. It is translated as CASSPSGGLQETQYF.

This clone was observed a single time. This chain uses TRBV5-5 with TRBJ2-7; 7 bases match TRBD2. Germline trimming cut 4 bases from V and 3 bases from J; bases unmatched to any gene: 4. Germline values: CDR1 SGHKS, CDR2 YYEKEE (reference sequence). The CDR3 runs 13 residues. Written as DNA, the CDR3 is TGTGCCAGCAGCCCCTCGGGGGGCTACGAGCAGTACTTC. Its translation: CASSPSGGYEQYF. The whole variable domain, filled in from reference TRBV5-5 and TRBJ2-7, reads DAGVTQSPTHLIKTRGQQVTLRCSPISGHKSVSWYQQVLGQGPQFIFQYYEKEERGRGNFPDRFSARQFPNYSSELNVNALLLGDSALYLCASSPSGGYEQYFGPGTRLTVT.